Reported below is one T cell receptor (beta chain). Its antigen is still unknown. The sample comes from a study of cytomegalovirus exposure and HLA in healthy donors. Study observations and caveats: There were some public TCRs occurring in many donors, but most TCR sequences were rare. A missense DCLRE1C variant was associated with V- and J-gene trimming of TCR beta chains in a later analysis, and an independent cohort replicated the association. The likely explanation for a cluster of highly shared sequence variants was sequencing artifact.

The primer mix had 60 Vbeta and 13 Jbeta primers. Sequencing used immunoSEQ multiplex PCR; TCRdb keeps in-frame clones, though not all of them. The sample includes around 180,000 clones, approximately 81% of them seen just once. Healthy bone marrow donors made up the cohort. In germline, CDR1 is SGHNT, CDR2 YYREEE (reference sequence). The CDR3 sequence is 14 residues long. V gave up 3 bases and J gave up 6 bases; unmatched junction bases: 5. The V call is TRBV5-4, the J call TRBJ1-2; 10 nucleotides match TRBD1. Sequenced sample: PBMCs. The receptor was derived from a male donor in good health and CMV-seronegative. CDR3 in DNA: TGTGCCAGCAGCTGGGACAGGGGAAGAGATGGCTACACCTTC. This codes for CASSWDRGRDGYTF.